The present T cell receptor (beta chain) was sequenced within a study of CD8+ T cells in alopecia areata. Treatment here: oral pan-JAK inhibitor, 5-10 mg twice daily. Collected material from alopecia areata patients comprised lesional scalp punch biopsies and peripheral blood. Investigators isolated RNA and reverse transcribed it into cDNA to act as the sequencing template. Sequenced by immunoSEQ multiplex PCR; TCRdb stores in-frame clones only, minus some. The data show approximately 170,000 clones, less than 70% seen once. General study points: Scalp clonality, along with expanded CD8+ clones among the top 100, was significantly decreased by tofacitinib. Scalp repertoires also include resident alphabeta T cells from normal skin. Especially in alopecia totalis/universalis, lesional scalp showed greater clonality than normal scalp did.

CDR1 and CDR2 from the germline V gene are SGHDN and FVKESK. The length of the CDR3 is 19 residues. V lost 3 bases to trimming and J lost 3 bases; unmatched junction nucleotides: 11. To note about this clone: Its antigen is not identified.

The chain employs TRBV14 and TRBJ2-2; 12 positions match TRBD2. The sequencing here drew on CD4+ T cells sorted from blood, taken at week 24, from a patient treated with tofacitinib. The TCR originated in a human donor with alopecia areata. CDR3 bases: TGTGCCAGCAGCCAGGACAGAAAAAGACTAGCGGGGGACACCGGGGAGCTGTTTTTT. It is translated as CASSQDRKRLAGDTGELFF. Filled out from reference TRBV14 and TRBJ2-2, the complete variable domain reads EAGVTQFPSHSVIEKGQTVTLRCDPISGHDNLYWYRRVMGKEIKFLLHFVKESKQDESGMPNNRFLAERTGGTYSTLKVQPAELEDSGVYFCASSQDRKRLAGDTGELFFGEGSRLTVL.